The text below deals with one TCR beta chain. Its specificity is not known. Germline V CDR1 and CDR2: SGHRS, YFSETQ. This CDR3 has 14 amino acids. The J segment lost 11 bases and the V segment lost 1 base, leaving 7 bases of the junction unmatched. This record comes from a study of cytomegalovirus exposure and HLA in healthy donors. The study, taken as a whole, reports: Usually a TCR sequence was rare, but some public TCRs were found in many donors.

PCR employed 60 Vbeta and 13 Jbeta primers. The method was immunoSEQ multiplex PCR; TCRdb's version includes in-frame clones alone and lacks a portion of them. The table shows roughly 130,000 clones, with roughly 83% occurring only once. The sequenced sample was PBMCs. The V call is TRBV5-1, the J call TRBJ1-1; 11 bases line up with TRBD1. The source is a man younger than 35 in good health and CMV-seronegative. CDR3 amino acids: CASSLWTGGAEAFF. The CDR3 DNA is TGCGCCAGCAGCTTGTGGACAGGGGGCGCGGAGGCTTTCTTT.